The 19 T cell receptor beta chains listed next were all sequenced from one sample in a study of blood T cell repertoires in COVID-19. Sequencing used immunoSEQ multiplex PCR; TCRdb keeps in-frame clones, though not all of them. In the table there are about 160,000 clones, approximately 92% of which are singletons. The sequenced sample was peripheral blood. These receptor sequences come from a man under 40 with COVID-19, enrolled during active disease.

The rearrangement joins TRBV21-1 to TRBJ1-4; the listed D gene, TRBD1, was not tested against the DNA. TRBV21-1 is termed a pseudogene. The CDR3 runs to 16 residues. Here the CDR3 DNA reads TGTGCCAGCAGCATTTGGACAGGGGAGATGAATGAAAAACTGTTTTTT. Its protein is CASSIWTGEMNEKLFF.

The V gene is TRBV6-5, the J gene TRBJ1-3; TRBD1 matches at 10 bases. Germline CDR1 MNHEY, CDR2 SVGAGI. V lost 5 bases to trimming and J lost 6 bases; unmatched junction nucleotides: 4. The CDR3 is 14 residues long. The CDR3 sequence is CASSRTGGENTIYF. DNA of the CDR3: TGTGCCAGCAGTAGGACAGGGGGAGAAAACACCATATATTTT.

The chain couples TRBV19 to TRBJ2-1; 8 bases map to TRBD1. Trimming at V came to 3 bases and at J to 10 bases, leaving 5 bases not matched to a gene. Germline V CDR1 and CDR2: LNHDA, SQIVND (reference sequence). The CDR3 length is 13 residues. DNA of the CDR3: TGTGCCAGTAGTATTGGACAGGGCTACGAGCAGTTCTTC. This codes for CASSIGQGYEQFF.

The chain carries TRBV5-1 and TRBJ1-1, with D possibly matching TRBD1 (5 bases). The CDR3 length is 14 residues. The germline V and J ends were trimmed by 7 bases and 5 bases, with 18 bases remaining between them. Germline V gene lookup returns CDR1 SGHRS and CDR2 YFSETQ. Written as DNA, the CDR3 is TGCGCCAGCGCCGGGGGGACGAGGTCAACTGAAGCTTTCTTT. Protein product: CASAGGTRSTEAFF.

The J gene is TRBJ2-5, the V gene TRBV12-3 or TRBV12-4; 7 nucleotides agree with TRBD1. The J segment lost 3 bases and the V segment lost 5 bases, leaving 3 bases of the junction unmatched. The CDR3 totals 13 residues. CDR3 coding DNA: TGTGCCAGCAGTGCCGGGACAGAAGAGACCCAGTACTTC. This codes for CASSAGTEETQYF.

The chain employs TRBV9 and TRBJ2-1, with D possibly matching TRBD2 (6 bases). The CDR3 runs 13 residues. Trimming removed 4 bases at V and 9 bases at J, with 14 bases between. In germline, CDR1 is SGDLS, CDR2 YYNGEE. The CDR3 sequence: CASSPQGGGEQFF. The CDR3 coding sequence is TGTGCCAGCAGCCCCCAGGGAGGCGGTGAGCAGTTCTTC.

The chain is built from TRBV4-1 and TRBJ1-2; 9 bases match TRBD1. CDR3 size: 16 residues. CDR1 is MGHRA and CDR2 is YSYEKL in the germline V gene. V lost 0 bases and J lost 7; bases outside the gene matches: 9. The CDR3 here is CASSQDIGTGTVGYTF. In DNA form, the CDR3 reads TGCGCCAGCAGCCAAGATATTGGGACAGGGACGGTTGGCTACACCTTC.

The chain combines TRBV28 with TRBJ2-3, with D possibly matching TRBD2 (6 bases). The ends were cut back, 2 bases at V and 0 bases at J, with 9 bases in the middle. CDR1 and CDR2 from the germline V gene are MDHEN and SYDVKM. This CDR3 has 15 amino acids. The CDR3 loop is CASSLVAESTDTQYF. CDR3 DNA sequence: TGTGCCAGCAGTTTAGTAGCGGAGAGCACAGATACGCAGTATTTT.

The chain has TRBV6-1 and TRBJ1-5; D is unresolved. V was clipped by 0 bases and J by 9 bases, with 15 bases between them. Germline-derived CDR1 and CDR2 are MNHNS and SASEGT. CDR3 length equals 15 residues. The CDR3, as DNA: TGTGCCAGCAGTGAAGCGATGGCAGGAAGGCGGCCCCAGCATTTT. Its protein is CASSEAMAGRRPQHF.

The gene calls are TRBV27 and TRBJ2-1, with TRBD2 matching over 7 bases. This CDR3 region has 13 residues. Germline trimming cut 5 bases from V and 10 bases from J; bases unmatched to any gene: 8. Germline CDR1 reads MNHEY; CDR2 reads SMNVEV (reference sequence). CDR3 in amino acids: CASSPRDYIEQFF. The CDR3 nucleotides read TGTGCCAGCAGTCCCCGGGACTACATCGAGCAGTTCTTC.

The rearrangement uses TRBV5-1 and TRBJ2-1; a weak D match, TRBD2 (6 bases). Germline lookup yields CDR1 SGHRS and CDR2 YFSETQ. The CDR3 contains 15 residues. The ends were cut back, 0 bases at V and 8 bases at J, with 15 bases in the middle. This CDR3 reads CASSLVSSEFDEQFF. The CDR3 DNA sequence: TGCGCCAGCAGCTTGGTGTCTAGCGAGTTCGATGAGCAGTTCTTC.

The gene calls are TRBV9 and TRBJ1-1; D may be TRBD1 (6 bases). The CDR3 length is 15 residues. With 0 bases removed from V and 5 bases from J, the gap between germline ends came to 14 bases. Germline V gene lookup returns CDR1 SGDLS and CDR2 YYNGEE. The CDR3 region is CASSVEGQGRTEAFF. The CDR3 bases are TGTGCCAGCAGCGTAGAGGGGCAGGGGCGAACTGAAGCTTTCTTT.

This rearrangement joins TRBV6-2 or TRBV6-3 to TRBJ2-3; D not certain. The CDR3 is 16 amino acids. V lost 4 bases, J lost 5 bases, and 19 bases lay in between. Germline CDR1 MNHEY, CDR2 SVGEGT. The CDR3 coding sequence is TGTGCCAGCAGTTCGGTGGGCAGTGATTTGAGAGATACGCAGTATTTT. Translated: CASSSVGSDLRDTQYF.

The chain links TRBV7-2 to TRBJ1-2; 8 bases align to TRBD1. The length of the CDR3 is 17 residues. The V and J ends lost 5 bases and 2 bases, in that order; junction bases with no gene match: 13. CDR1 is SGHTA, CDR2 FQGNSA, per germline. CDR3 coding DNA: TGTGCCAGCAGCAATAGCTTCCAGGGGGCCCCAAACTATGGCTACACCTTC. Translated, it gives CASSNSFQGAPNYGYTF.

The gene calls are TRBV19 and TRBJ2-7, with TRBD1 matching 11 bases. The junction had 3 bases not matched to a gene; V was cut back by 3 bases and J by 5 bases. There are 14 residues in the CDR3. CDR1 and CDR2 from the germline V gene are LNHDA and SQIVND (reference sequence). CDR3 bases: TGTGCCAGTAGTATCCGGACAGGGGGCGACGAGCAGTACTTC. Protein sequence: CASSIRTGGDEQYF.

This clone was found once. The chain is built from TRBV19 and TRBJ1-6; TRBD1 matches 7 bases. V trimming: 5 bases; J trimming: 0 bases; junction bases outside the gene matches: 10. This CDR3 has 18 residues. Germline-derived CDR1 and CDR2 are LNHDA and SQIVND (reference sequence). The CDR3, as DNA: TGTGCCAGTAGTCCGGGGACAGTGATGAGCTCCTATAATTCACCCCTCCACTTT. The encoded protein is CASSPGTVMSSYNSPLHF.

This chain joins TRBV27 and TRBJ2-3, with 10 bases lining up with TRBD2. The CDR3 contains 14 residues. The junction had 3 bases not matched to a gene; V was cut back by 5 bases and J by 4 bases. Germline V lookup: CDR1 MNHEY, CDR2 SMNVEV (reference sequence). CDR3 coding DNA: TGTGCCAGCAGTCCTAGCGGGGGCCCAGATACGCAGTATTTT. Translating gives CASSPSGGPDTQYF.

This chain links TRBV7-9 with TRBJ1-1, with D possibly matching TRBD1 (6 bases). This CDR3 contains 13 residues. Trimming cost V 7 bases and J 4 bases, with 13 bases left between them. Looked up from germline, CDR1 is SEHNR and CDR2 is FQNEAQ (reference sequence). The CDR3: CASNRVGSTEAFF. CDR3 sequence (DNA): TGTGCCAGCAACAGGGTGGGTAGCACTGAAGCTTTCTTT. The complete variable domain, with remaining parts taken from reference TRBV7-9 and TRBJ1-1, reads DTGVSQNPRHKITKRGQNVTFRCDPISEHNRLYWYRQTLGQGPEFLTYFQNEAQLEKSRLLSDRFSAERPKGSFSTLEIQRTEQGDSAMYLCASNRVGSTEAFFGQGTRLTVV.

This clone was picked up one time. V usage is TRBV28 and J usage is TRBJ2-2, with TRBD1 as a possible D gene (5 bases). Between the trimmed V and J ends, which lost 4 bases and 4 bases, there was a span of 13 bases. Per the germline V gene, CDR1 is MDHEN and CDR2 is SYDVKM. CDR3 length: 15 amino acids. CDR3 sequence (DNA): TGTGCCAGCAGTTCGACAGCTCGAAGCACCGGGGAGCTGTTTTTT. Its translation is CASSSTARSTGELFF. Looking up the rest from reference TRBV28 and TRBJ2-2 gives the full variable domain: DVKVTQSSRYLVKRTGEKVFLECVQDMDHENMFWYRQDPGLGLRLIYFSYDVKMKEKGDIPEGYSVSREKKERFSLILESASTNQTSMYLCASSSTARSTGELFFGEGSRLTVL.